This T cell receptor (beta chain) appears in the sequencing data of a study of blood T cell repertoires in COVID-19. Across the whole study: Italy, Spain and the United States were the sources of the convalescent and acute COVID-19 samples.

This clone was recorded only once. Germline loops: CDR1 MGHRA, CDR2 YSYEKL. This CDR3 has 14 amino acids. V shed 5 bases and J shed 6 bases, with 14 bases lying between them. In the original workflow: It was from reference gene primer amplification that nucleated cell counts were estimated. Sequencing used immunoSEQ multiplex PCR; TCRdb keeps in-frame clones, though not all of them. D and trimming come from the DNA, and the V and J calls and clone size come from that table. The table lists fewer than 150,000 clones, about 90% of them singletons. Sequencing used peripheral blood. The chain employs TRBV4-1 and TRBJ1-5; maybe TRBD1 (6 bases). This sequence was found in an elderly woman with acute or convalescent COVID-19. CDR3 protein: CASSARQDGQPQHF. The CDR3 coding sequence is TGCGCCAGCAGCGCAAGACAGGACGGTCAGCCCCAGCATTTT.